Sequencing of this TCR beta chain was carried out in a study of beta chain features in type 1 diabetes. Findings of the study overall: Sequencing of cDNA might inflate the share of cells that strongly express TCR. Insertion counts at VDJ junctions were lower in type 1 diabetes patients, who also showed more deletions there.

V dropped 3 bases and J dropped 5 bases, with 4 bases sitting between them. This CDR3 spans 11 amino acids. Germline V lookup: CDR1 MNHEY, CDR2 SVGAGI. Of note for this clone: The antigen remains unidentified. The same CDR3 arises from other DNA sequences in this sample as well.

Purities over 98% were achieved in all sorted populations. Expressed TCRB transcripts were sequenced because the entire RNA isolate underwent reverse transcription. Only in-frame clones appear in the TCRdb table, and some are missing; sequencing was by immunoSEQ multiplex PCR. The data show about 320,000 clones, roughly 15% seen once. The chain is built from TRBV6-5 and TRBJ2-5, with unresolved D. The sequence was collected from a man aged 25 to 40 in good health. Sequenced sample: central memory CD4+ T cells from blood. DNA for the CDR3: TGTGCCAGCAGTTATTTGGAGACCCAGTACTTC. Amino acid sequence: CASSYLETQYF.